The source of this T cell receptor (gamma chain) is a study of γδ T cells in repeated Plasmodium falciparum infection. Study as a whole: Four controlled malaria infections with P. falciparum NF54 spanned about 600 days. Study findings and constraints: Vgamma9/Vdelta2+ repertoires stayed stably polyclonal over time and infection.

This clone was seen many times. Its antigen is currently unknown. The protein TCRdb gives is from a much larger clone and does not agree with this DNA's translation at residue 10, likely a read error; the protein shown here comes from the DNA. TCRdb redid the clone calls on the multiplex PCR reads with CATT. The table lists 20,000 to 30,000 gamma-chain clones, 3% of them singletons, with roughly 30% in the top ten. Germline CDR1 and CDR2: VENAVY and YDSYNSRV. This CDR3 has 12 amino acids. Unmatched junction bases numbered 10, after V lost 0 bases and J lost 14 bases. Bulk repertoires came from Vgamma9/Vdelta2+ or Vdelta2-negative gammadelta T cells flow-sorted from PBMC.

V gene TRGV8 combines with J gene TRGJ1 or TRGJ2. The sequence was collected from a pool of human donors (malaria-infected and uninfected, not separated). The sample comprised gamma-delta T cells from blood. This CDR3 reads CATWDRPWKELF. CDR3 bases: TGTGCCACCTGGGATAGGCCGTGGAAGGAACTCTTT.